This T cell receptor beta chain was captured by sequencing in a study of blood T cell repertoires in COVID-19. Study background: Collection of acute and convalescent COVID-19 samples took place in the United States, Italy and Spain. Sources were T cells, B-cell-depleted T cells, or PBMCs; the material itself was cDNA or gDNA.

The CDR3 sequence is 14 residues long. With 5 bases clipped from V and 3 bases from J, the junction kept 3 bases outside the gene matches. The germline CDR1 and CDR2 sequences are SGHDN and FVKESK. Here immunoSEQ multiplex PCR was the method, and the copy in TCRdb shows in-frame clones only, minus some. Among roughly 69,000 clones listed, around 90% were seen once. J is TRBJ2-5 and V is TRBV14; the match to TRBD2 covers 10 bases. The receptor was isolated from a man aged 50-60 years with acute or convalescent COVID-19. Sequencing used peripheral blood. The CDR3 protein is CASSSLAGEETQYF. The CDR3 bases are TGTGCCAGCAGCAGTCTAGCGGGAGAAGAGACCCAGTACTTC.